The clone carrying this TCR beta chain has at least ten counts. As yet, its antigen is unknown. The sample originates from a study of post-analysis software for immune sequencing data. Whole-study results and caveats: Samples from a shared batch, those prepared together, strongly co-clustered by F measure.

TCR beta cDNA libraries had unique molecular identifiers. Around 460,000 cDNA molecules came from approximately 1 to 10 million T cells. TCRdb re-called the PCR reads through MiXCR, storing one row per CDR3 protein. The table has hundreds of thousands of distinct CDR3 sequences, 36% seen once. The sequencing input was blood. This sequence was found in a girl between 5 and 17 years old with multiple sclerosis.

The CDR3 region is CASTKRLEGETQYF. As DNA, the CDR3 is TGTGCCAGCACGAAAAGGCTAGAGGGTGAGACCCAGTACTTC. The chain couples TRBV2 to TRBJ2-5; weak D call: TRBD2 (5 bases). Germline CDR1 SNHLY, CDR2 FYNNEI. The CDR3 is 14 amino acids. V dropped 7 bases and J dropped 5 bases, with 17 bases sitting between them.